This paragraph reports one T cell receptor beta chain. This sample stems from a study of beta chain features in type 1 diabetes. Of the isolated RNA, all was reverse transcribed, and so the sequenced material was expressed TCRB transcripts. The method was immunoSEQ multiplex PCR; TCRdb's version includes in-frame clones alone and lacks a portion of them. The table records 680,000 or so clones, 15% to 19% of them present only once. V was clipped by 5 bases and J by 2 bases, with 9 bases between them. This CDR3 spans 13 amino acids. CDR1 is MGHDK and CDR2 is SYGVNS in the germline V gene. Sequencing used naive CD4+ T cells from blood. The chain has TRBV25-1 and TRBJ1-2; D call uncertain. The receptor's source is a man between 18 and 35 years old in good health. DNA for the CDR3: TGTGCCAGCAGTCCCCCGGGAAACTATGGCTACACCTTC. This gives the protein CASSPPGNYGYTF.